The 4 T cell receptor beta chains below all came from one sample that was sequenced in a study of blood T cell repertoires in COVID-19. Method: immunoSEQ multiplex PCR; TCRdb's copy keeps in-frame clones and lacks some. Among about 150,000 clones listed, 80% to 90% were seen once. Sequencing was carried out using peripheral blood. Every receptor here comes from a woman between 40 and 50 years old with acute or convalescent COVID-19.

The rearrangement links TRBV18 to TRBJ2-2, with 12 bases fitting TRBD2. Trimming removed 6 bases from V and 1 base from J; junction bases left unmatched: 9. Germline CDR1 and CDR2: KGHSH and LQKENI. CDR3 length equals 18 residues. The CDR3, as DNA: TGTGCCAGCTCTGGAGTTTCGACTAGCGGGGGGAACACCGGGGAGCTGTTTTTT. Translated, it gives CASSGVSTSGGNTGELFF.

This clone was detected once. The chain carries TRBV28 and TRBJ2-7, with 9 bases aligning to TRBD1. The germline V gene has CDR1 MDHEN and CDR2 SYDVKM. Trimming at V came to 9 bases and at J to 4 bases, leaving 10 bases not matched to a gene. The CDR3 consists of 14 residues. The CDR3 bases are TGTGCCAGTCGACCGGGACAGGGAAATTACGAGCAGTACTTC. This gives the protein CASRPGQGNYEQYF.

The chain combines TRBV6-5 with TRBJ2-7, with D tentatively TRBD2 (7 bases). Trimming took 2 bases from V and 5 from J, leaving 13 bases between them. CDR1 is MNHEY, CDR2 SVGAGI, per germline. This CDR3 comprises 14 residues. Here the CDR3 reads CASSYRGGLNEQYF. CDR3 sequence (DNA): TGTGCCAGCAGTTACCGCGGGGGCCTCAACGAGCAGTACTTC.

This sequence joins TRBV3-1 (or the pseudogene TRBV3-2) and TRBJ1-6; a weak D match, TRBD1 (6 bases). Per germline, CDR1 LGHDT and CDR2 YNNKEL (reference sequence). The CDR3 extends over 14 amino acids. V dropped 4 bases and J dropped 7 bases, with 11 bases sitting between them. The CDR3 sequence is CASSPDRGNSPLHF. CDR3 DNA sequence: TGTGCCAGCAGCCCGGACAGAGGGAATTCACCCCTCCACTTT.